This TCR beta chain was obtained from a study of T cells after yellow fever vaccination (dated by TCRdb to the late 2010s). Describing the broader study: Libraries from fractions with low cell numbers were prepared with the SMART-Seq v4 Ultra Low Input RNA kit. To track T-cell clones before and after primary and booster YFV17D yellow fever vaccination, bulk TCR alpha and beta repertoires were sequenced longitudinally. Two healthy male donors, one aged 18 to 30 and one aged 30 to 40 years, made up the cohort. Blood was drawn at multiple timepoints before and after primary and secondary immunization, with bulk PBMC replicates and cell subsets isolated.

What the work shows at the level of the full study, not this receptor alone: A small fraction of clonotypes appeared in both the CD4 and CD8 compartments, likely as a result of convergent recombination. Because abundant contaminating clonotypes from the bulk population could be contained in FACS-sorted repertoires, computational filtering was required. Compared with the primary T-cell response, the secondary T-cell response was faster but weaker, reaching its peak on day 5 rather than on day 15. After the booster, most of the clones that had expanded following primary vaccination were detected again (roughly 96% of CD4 and around 90% of CD8), which suggests that memory was broadly maintained. Because the study included only two donors, the extent to which the findings can be generalized is limited.

Based on the germline V gene, the CDR1 and CDR2 sequences are SGHRS and YFSETQ. The CDR3 sequence holds 14 residues, the cysteine and phenylalanine included. Only the CDR3 portion is preserved as DNA: 42 bases, with reading frame beginning at the first base. The germline ends are 14 bases apart after V is trimmed by 4 bases and J by 6 bases. This clonotype was detected many times. Its antigen remains unidentified. No per-base quality is available; no much larger clone lies one base away. Instrument on record: Illumina NovaSeq 6000. TCR cDNA was synthesized by 5'RACE template switching, which introduced a universal primer site and unique molecular identifiers. Priming for cDNA synthesis came from both the TCR alpha and TCR beta constant segments. Libraries were amplified in two PCR steps, with sample barcodes and sequencing adapters added in the second step. Libraries were sequenced on Illumina HiSeq 2500 (2x100 bp) or NovaSeq (2x150 bp). The paper's processing steps were these. Demultiplexing of reads and collapsing into UMI consensus sequences were performed with MIGEC, and V(D)J alignment was carried out with MiXCR. Using edgeR on replicate PBMC samples, clonotypes were called vaccine-responding if FDR was below 0.01 and the log2 fold change was above 5 up to day 15. Each bulk clonotype was labeled CD4 or CD8 based on which sequenced repertoire, CD4 or CD8, contained the clonotype at higher abundance. TCRdb reprocessing: public reads trimmed at Q25 with fastp, clones called with MiXCR, in-frame beta chains kept. Each record represents a unique CDR3 protein, reported with the most common genes and DNA among its rows. TCRdb, not the original authors, processed these V and J calls. The table for this sample lists some 320,000 distinct CDR3 sequences; over 4% of them were counted only once. The leading ten clones occupy approximately 25% of the sample.

The sample's treatment or condition label is to be understood as: live attenuated yellow fever vaccine strain. At every blood-draw timepoint, two biological replicates of bulk PBMCs were collected. PBMCs were isolated from peripheral blood using a standard Ficoll-Paque protocol. TriZol was used to extract RNA from bulk PBMCs, CD4 and CD8 fractions, and dextramer-positive and dextramer-negative fractions. Sample: PBMCs, taken 5 days after the yellow fever booster vaccination. The origin of this receptor is a young man who received the YFV17D yellow fever vaccine. The rearrangement joined TRBV5-1 to TRBJ2-1; the D gene is perhaps TRBD2, on 7 matching bases. The CDR3 region reads CASSPEGGVNEQFF. DNA sequence: TGCGCCAGCAGCCCGGAGGGGGGGGTCAATGAGCAGTTCTTC.